These 30 T cell receptor beta chains came from one sample sequenced in a study of early T cells in non-severe SARS-CoV-2 infection. TCRdb re-analysed the 5' RACE reads in MiXCR, keeping a single row per CDR3 protein. This table holds about 83,000 distinct CDR3 sequences, roughly 10% found once. This specimen was whole blood, taken at baseline. The receptors come from an adult who was a healthcare worker with PCR-confirmed SARS-CoV-2 infection or an uninfected control (not recorded which).

This clonotype has just a few counts. The V call is TRBV3-1, the J call TRBJ1-2; perhaps TRBD1 as D (5 bases). The CDR3 is 13 amino acids. The V end was cut by 1 base, the J end by 3 bases, with 6 bases between. Germline V CDR1 and CDR2: LGHDT, YNNKEL (reference sequence). The CDR3 nucleotides read TGTGCCAGCAGCCAAGTCAGGGACTATGGCTACACCTTC. Amino acid sequence: CASSQVRDYGYTF.

This clonotype came up a few times. The J gene is TRBJ2-1, the V gene TRBV5-1; 8 bases fit TRBD1. The CDR3 is 16 residues long. Per germline, CDR1 SGHRS and CDR2 YFSETQ. The V segment lost 5 bases and the J segment 5 bases; nucleotides outside the gene matches: 12. The CDR3 loop is CASRAWDGTGHNEQFF. The CDR3 DNA reads TGCGCCAGCAGGGCTTGGGACGGGACAGGACACAATGAGCAGTTCTTC.

The CDR3 nucleotides are TGTGCCAGCAGTAAACAGGAGAGCTCCTACAATGAGCAGTTCTTC. The encoded protein is CASSKQESSYNEQFF. The J gene is TRBJ2-1, the V gene TRBV27; D might be TRBD1 (5 bases). V shed 5 bases and J shed 0 bases, with 11 bases lying between them. CDR1 is MNHEY, CDR2 SMNVEV, per germline (reference sequence). The CDR3 length is 15 residues.

The table lists this clonotype with a few counts. This chain links TRBV29-1 with TRBJ2-7; the match to TRBD1 covers 9 bases. Trimming cost V 0 bases and J 3 bases; bases outside gene matches: 9. CDR1 and CDR2 (germline): SQVTM, ANQGSEA. The CDR3 is made up of 16 amino acids. This CDR3 reads CSVEDLLGTGYYEQYF. The CDR3 nucleotides are TGCAGCGTTGAAGATCTCCTCGGGACAGGGTACTACGAGCAGTACTTC.

This clonotype was seen ten or more times. The chain uses TRBV5-4 and TRBJ2-5; 14 bases agree with TRBD2. This CDR3 region has 16 residues. V lost 3 bases to trimming and J lost 10 bases; unmatched junction nucleotides: 11. Germline V lookup: CDR1 SGHNT, CDR2 YYREEE (reference sequence). The CDR3 here is CASSSPGLAGVVSQYF. The CDR3 nucleotides read TGTGCCAGCAGCTCCCCGGGACTAGCGGGAGTGGTGAGCCAGTACTTC.

V and J are TRBV5-5 and TRBJ2-1, with 7 bases fitting TRBD2. Germline V CDR1 and CDR2: SGHKS, YYEKEE (reference sequence). This CDR3 spans 12 amino acids. V lost 4 bases, J lost 9 bases, and 4 bases stayed unmatched. Here the CDR3 DNA reads TGTGCCAGCAGCCGAGGGACTATTGAGCAGTTCTTC. This codes for CASSRGTIEQFF.

This sequence joins TRBV18 and TRBJ2-5, with D perhaps matching TRBD2 (5 bases). Trimming cost V 2 bases and J 3 bases, with 7 bases left between them. CDR1 KGHSH and CDR2 LQKENI come from the germline V gene. The CDR3 covers 13 residues. CDR3 sequence reads: CASSPGSKETQYF. CDR3 sequence (DNA): TGTGCCAGCTCACCAGGGAGCAAAGAGACCCAGTACTTC.

The V gene is TRBV7-9, the J gene TRBJ1-5; D gene unclear. CDR1 and CDR2 (germline): SEHNR, FQNEAQ (reference sequence). Deletions cut 8 bases from V and 2 bases from J, with 7 bases between. The CDR3 runs 12 residues. The CDR3 here is CASGHRNQPQHF. DNA for the CDR3: TGTGCCAGCGGGCACCGCAATCAGCCCCAGCATTTT.

The chain couples TRBV7-2 to TRBJ2-3; 7 bases map to TRBD2. Germline assignment: CDR1 SGHTA and CDR2 FQGNSA. With 5 bases clipped from V and 0 bases from J, the junction kept 5 bases outside the gene matches. The CDR3 covers 15 residues. The CDR3 DNA reads TGTGCCAGCAGCCCGGGAGCGGGGAGCACAGATACGCAGTATTTT. Translating gives CASSPGAGSTDTQYF.

V gene TRBV27 combines with J gene TRBJ1-2; the D gene is possibly TRBD1 (5 bases). CDR1 is MNHEY and CDR2 is SMNVEV in the germline V gene (reference sequence). This CDR3 is built from 13 residues. V lost 5 bases and J 7 bases, leaving 14 bases between the germline ends. CDR3: CASSRTRAFGYTF. The CDR3 DNA sequence: TGTGCCAGCAGTCGGACCAGGGCCTTTGGCTACACCTTC.

This chain connects TRBV12-3 or TRBV12-4 to TRBJ2-1, with D unresolved. V was trimmed by 7 bases and J by 5 bases, leaving 6 bases between them. The CDR3 totals 11 residues. The CDR3 bases are TGTGCCAGCATTACGAACAATGAGCAGTTCTTC. Its protein is CASITNNEQFF.

This clonotype was detected a few times. This CDR3 is CASSPSHVDTEAFF. The DNA of the CDR3 is TGTGCCAGCAGCCCCAGTCATGTGGACACTGAAGCTTTCTTT. The chain uses TRBV7-3 and TRBJ1-1; D call uncertain. The CDR3 covers 14 residues. The V gene lost 5 bases and the J gene lost 3 bases, with 13 bases spanning the gap. Germline V gene sequence: CDR1 SGHTA, CDR2 FQGTGA.

Ten or more counts support this clonotype. The chain employs TRBV7-6 and TRBJ2-1, with 11 bases fitting TRBD2. The CDR3 is 15 residues long. The V segment lost 4 bases and the J segment 4 bases; nucleotides outside the gene matches: 3. Per germline, CDR1 SGHVS and CDR2 FNYEAQ. CDR3 protein: CASSSTSGTYNEQFF. CDR3 bases: TGTGCCAGCAGCTCGACTAGCGGGACTTACAATGAGCAGTTCTTC. Based on the CDR3 plus reference TRBV7-6 and TRBJ2-1, the full variable domain is GAGVSQSPRYKVTKRGQDVALRCDPISGHVSLYWYRQALGQGPEFLTYFNYEAQQDKSGLPNDRFSAERPEGSISTLTIQRTEQRDSAMYRCASSSTSGTYNEQFFGPGTRLTVL.

Ten or more counts support this clonotype. The chain combines TRBV27 with TRBJ1-1, with unresolved D. Trimming stripped 7 bases from V and 4 bases from J, with 13 bases between. CDR1 is MNHEY and CDR2 is SMNVEV in the germline V gene (reference sequence). The CDR3 consists of 13 residues. CDR3 coding DNA: TGTGCCAGCACCCCCGGGCCGGCCACTGAAGCTTTCTTT. It is translated as CASTPGPATEAFF.

This clonotype was seen a handful of times. V and J are TRBV27 and TRBJ2-1; 8 nucleotides match TRBD2. After removal of 5 bases from V and 0 bases from J, the junction contained 21 bases not matched to a gene. This CDR3 comprises 21 residues. The germline V gene has CDR1 MNHEY and CDR2 SMNVEV (reference sequence). CDR3 in DNA: TGTGCCAGCAGTCCCATCTGGAGCGGGAGTTTTATTGGGAACTCCTACAATGAGCAGTTCTTC. Translating gives CASSPIWSGSFIGNSYNEQFF.

This sequence joins TRBV28 and TRBJ2-2, with 8 positions matching TRBD2. The CDR3 is 14 residues long. Germline V CDR1 and CDR2: MDHEN, SYDVKM. Unmatched junction bases numbered 6, after V lost 2 bases and J lost 10 bases. CDR3 DNA sequence: TGTGCCAGCAGTTTAATAGCGGGAAGGGCGGAGCTGTTTTTT. It encodes CASSLIAGRAELFF. Combining the CDR3 with reference TRBV28 and TRBJ2-2 gives the whole variable domain DVKVTQSSRYLVKRTGEKVFLECVQDMDHENMFWYRQDPGLGLRLIYFSYDVKMKEKGDIPEGYSVSREKKERFSLILESASTNQTSMYLCASSLIAGRAELFFGEGSRLTVL.

In its sample, this clonotype was seen many times. The gene calls are TRBV9 and TRBJ2-1, with 8 bases fitting TRBD2. This CDR3 spans 15 amino acids. Germline-derived CDR1 and CDR2 are SGDLS and YYNGEE. The V and J ends lost 2 bases and 8 bases, in that order; junction bases with no gene match: 9. The CDR3 loop reads CASSVGTRSFDEQFF. The CDR3 coding sequence is TGTGCCAGCAGCGTTGGGACTAGATCATTCGATGAGCAGTTCTTC.

The rearrangement links TRBV20-1 to TRBJ2-1; 10 bases fit TRBD2. The CDR3 contains 15 residues. With 5 bases clipped from V and 3 bases from J, the junction kept 7 bases outside the gene matches. Per germline, CDR1 DFQATT and CDR2 SNEGSKA (reference sequence). DNA of the CDR3: TGCAGTGCTTCTCCGGGACTAGCGATCTACAATGAGCAGTTCTTC. Its protein product is CSASPGLAIYNEQFF.

The CDR3 DNA reads as TGCAGTGCCCAGCCCTGGACTAACCAAGAGACCCAGTACTTC. Translating it yields CSAQPWTNQETQYF. This chain uses TRBV20-1 with TRBJ2-5; D perhaps matches TRBD2 (6 bases). The CDR3 runs 14 residues. V gave up 6 bases and J gave up 0 bases, with 14 bases separating them. Germline assignment: CDR1 DFQATT and CDR2 SNEGSKA (reference sequence).

The V call is TRBV7-9, the J call TRBJ1-4; D is unclear. The CDR3 runs to 15 residues. The germline gives CDR1 SEHNR, CDR2 FQNEAQ (reference sequence). The V gene lost 2 bases and the J gene lost 1 base, with 8 bases spanning the gap. Written as DNA, the CDR3 is TGTGCCAGCAGCTTAAGAGGGATAACTAATGAAAAACTGTTTTTT. Residues: CASSLRGITNEKLFF. Full variable domain (remainder filled in from reference TRBV7-9 and TRBJ1-4): DTGVSQNPRHKITKRGQNVTFRCDPISEHNRLYWYRQTLGQGPEFLTYFQNEAQLEKSRLLSDRFSAERPKGSFSTLEIQRTEQGDSAMYLCASSLRGITNEKLFFGSGTQLSVL.

This clonotype was counted ten times or more. The J gene is TRBJ1-2, the V gene TRBV3-1; D possibly corresponds to TRBD1 (5 bases). V gave up 2 bases and J gave up 2 bases, with 9 bases separating them. CDR1 is LGHDT, CDR2 YNNKEL, per germline (reference sequence). The CDR3 covers 14 residues. CDR3 in amino acids: CASSQLTDNYGYTF. CDR3 coding DNA: TGTGCCAGCAGCCAACTGACAGACAACTATGGCTACACCTTC. The full variable domain, in which reference TRBV3-1 and TRBJ1-2 provide the parts outside the CDR3, is DTAVSQTPKYLVTQMGNDKSIKCEQNLGHDTMYWYKQDSKKFLKIMFSYNNKELIINETVPNRFSPKSPDKAHLNLHINSLELGDSAVYFCASSQLTDNYGYTFGSGTRLTVV.

This clonotype has only a few counts. V is TRBV20-1 and J is TRBJ2-3, with D possibly being TRBD1 or TRBD2 (6 bases each). Trimming took off 8 bases at V and 2 bases at J, with 23 bases between the two ends. This CDR3 spans 16 amino acids. The germline V gene has CDR1 DFQATT and CDR2 SNEGSKA (reference sequence). In nucleotides, the CDR3 is TGCAGTCAAAGCGCCCGGGGGCTAGCAACCACAGATACGCAGTATTTT. It encodes CSQSARGLATTDTQYF.

This clonotype came up a few times. The chain employs TRBV4-1 and TRBJ1-2; tentatively, D is TRBD1 (5 bases). V was cut by 0 bases and J by 5 bases, with 16 bases left in between. The germline gives CDR1 MGHRA, CDR2 YSYEKL. The CDR3 sequence is 16 residues long. This chain's CDR3 is CASSQERPEGRYGYTF. CDR3 sequence (DNA): TGCGCCAGCAGCCAAGAACGCCCGGAGGGGCGGTATGGCTACACCTTC.

The rearrangement joins TRBV20-1 to TRBJ2-7; TRBD1 aligns across 11 bases. The J segment lost 7 bases and the V segment lost 8 bases, leaving 13 bases of the junction unmatched. Germline V gene lookup returns CDR1 DFQATT and CDR2 SNEGSKA (reference sequence). The CDR3 contains 14 residues. DNA of the CDR3: TGCAGTCACTCCCGAGGGACAGGGGGAATGGAGCAGTACTTC. Translated: CSHSRGTGGMEQYF.

The chain is built from TRBV2 and TRBJ2-3; 14 bases match TRBD2. In germline, CDR1 is SNHLY, CDR2 FYNNEI. J was trimmed by 1 base and V by 7 bases; bases with no gene match: 1. The CDR3 loop spans 15 amino acids. The CDR3 coding sequence is TGTGCCAGCAAGACTAGCGGGAGGGGCACAGATACGCAGTATTTT. It translates to CASKTSGRGTDTQYF. The whole variable domain, filled in from reference TRBV2 and TRBJ2-3, reads EPEVTQTPSHQVTQMGQEVILRCVPISNHLYFYWYRQILGQKVEFLVSFYNNEISEKSEIFDDQFSVERPDGSNFTLKIRSTKLEDSAMYFCASKTSGRGTDTQYFGPGTRLTVL.

This clonotype was found many times. The chain is built from TRBV20-1 and TRBJ2-1, with TRBD2 matching 9 bases. Germline CDR1 and CDR2: DFQATT and SNEGSKA (reference sequence). The trim removed 1 base at V and 1 base at J, leaving 5 bases unmatched. This CDR3 contains 16 residues. The CDR3 nucleotides read TGCAGTGCTAGAGTGGCTAGCGGGACATCCTACAATGAGCAGTTCTTC. Translated: CSARVASGTSYNEQFF.

This clonotype was recorded at least ten times. V is TRBV7-2 and J is TRBJ2-1, with TRBD2 identical over 9 bases. The CDR3 is made up of 15 amino acids. Germline CDR1 reads SGHTA; CDR2 reads FQGNSA. Unmatched junction bases numbered 4, after V lost 1 base and J lost 6 bases. The CDR3 sequence: CASSLVASGINEQFF. CDR3 DNA sequence: TGTGCCAGCAGCTTAGTAGCTAGCGGGATCAATGAGCAGTTCTTC. Complete variable domain (other parts from reference TRBV7-2 and TRBJ2-1): GAGVSQSPSNKVTEKGKDVELRCDPISGHTALYWYRQSLGQGLEFLIYFQGNSAPDKSGLPSDRFSAERTGGSVSTLTIQRTQQEDSAVYLCASSLVASGINEQFFGPGTRLTVL.

This clonotype was counted between two and nine times. The V and J genes are TRBV6-1 and TRBJ2-7; D is perhaps TRBD2 (6 bases). This CDR3 spans 14 amino acids. V was cut by 9 bases and J by 4 bases, with 19 bases left in between. Germline values: CDR1 MNHNS, CDR2 SASEGT. CDR3 nucleotide sequence: TGTGCCAGTAGGGTCCTTAGCGGACCTTACGAGCAGTACTTC. This sequence encodes CASRVLSGPYEQYF.

This clonotype showed up many times. The V call is TRBV7-3, the J call TRBJ2-2, with 12 nucleotides matching TRBD2. This CDR3 spans 17 amino acids. The germline V gene encodes CDR1 SGHTA and CDR2 FQGTGA. Unmatched junction bases numbered 6, after V lost 5 bases and J lost 2 bases. The CDR3 protein is CASSPLAGGPNTGELFF. In DNA, the CDR3 is TGTGCCAGCAGCCCACTAGCGGGAGGTCCAAACACCGGGGAGCTGTTTTTT.

The V and J genes are TRBV28 and TRBJ1-2, with 9 nucleotides matching TRBD1. The CDR3 spans 13 residues. The trim removed 2 bases at V and 8 bases at J, leaving 3 bases unmatched. The germline V gene has CDR1 MDHEN and CDR2 SYDVKM. DNA for the CDR3: TGTGCCAGCAGTTTAGACAGGGGGAAGGGCTACACCTTC. It is translated as CASSLDRGKGYTF.